In its sample, the clone carrying this TCR beta chain was seen a few times. A second PCR of 7 to 11 cycles used a sample-barcoded 5' primer and a J-beta primer mix. The template-switch adaptor, which had 12 random nucleotides, put a tag on each cDNA molecule. Each CDR3 protein gets one entry after TCRdb re-called the 5' RACE reads with MiXCR. The profile shows hundreds of thousands of distinct CDR3 sequences, roughly half of them singletons. The data are from a study of blood T cells in healthy people across ages. The V gene's germline CDR1 is SQVTM and CDR2 ANQGSEA. The junction had 9 bases not matched to a gene; V was cut back by 5 bases and J by 0 bases. The CDR3 loop spans 16 amino acids.

What was sequenced was blood. The gene calls are TRBV29-1 and TRBJ2-1; the match to TRBD1 covers 8 bases. This sequence originates from a woman aged 80 or over in good health. The CDR3 loop is CSVLGTGVLSYNEQFF. For the CDR3, the DNA is TGCAGCGTTCTAGGGACAGGTGTCCTCTCCTACAATGAGCAGTTCTTC.